This TCR beta chain was identified during a study of T cells after yellow fever vaccination. Overall study results and limits: After the booster, around 95% of CD4 and 75% to 90% of CD8 primary-response clones were re-detected.

V lost 1 base, J lost 8 bases, and 12 bases lay in between. CDR3 length: 14 residues. CDR1 is SEHNR and CDR2 is FQNEAQ in the germline V gene (reference sequence). TCRdb ran MiXCR on the 5' RACE reads and lists one entry per CDR3 protein. The repertoire includes approximately 70,000 distinct CDR3 sequences, about 7.7% of them detected once, and more than 25% sits in the top ten. This clonotype was seen at least ten times. Its target is not known. This clonotype was sampled from a man younger than 30 who received the YFV17D yellow fever vaccine. The input for sequencing was CD8+ T cells sorted from PBMCs, taken approximately 11 days after the first yellow fever vaccination. V is TRBV7-9 and J is TRBJ2-1, with D hard to call. The CDR3 DNA reads as TGTGCCAGCAGCTTAGAAGTGGGCCTGGATGAGCAGTTCTTC. Encoded protein: CASSLEVGLDEQFF.